Listed here is a single T cell receptor beta chain. What it binds is unknown. This sample is part of a study of response to subunit inactivated influenza vaccine. Whole-study findings and limits: Each seasonal flu vaccination may recruit only limited new T cells, authors suggested.

Each CDR3 protein is one row after TCRdb ran MiXCR on the RT-PCR reads. The sample holds 600,000 to 700,000 distinct CDR3 sequences; 14% are singletons and the top ten take about 7.4%. This sequence was found in a man aged 45-65 years who received an inactivated influenza vaccine. Source: PBMCs from blood, taken about 14 days before vaccination.

The CDR3: CASSGTGIETQYF. The CDR3, as DNA: TGTGCCAGCAGCGGAACAGGGATAGAGACCCAGTACTTC. J is TRBJ2-5 and V is TRBV9; possible D gene TRBD1, 6 bases. The CDR3 is made up of 13 amino acids. CDR1 and CDR2 (germline): SGDLS, YYNGEE. V was shortened by 3 bases and J by 4 bases, with 10 bases between the two germline ends.